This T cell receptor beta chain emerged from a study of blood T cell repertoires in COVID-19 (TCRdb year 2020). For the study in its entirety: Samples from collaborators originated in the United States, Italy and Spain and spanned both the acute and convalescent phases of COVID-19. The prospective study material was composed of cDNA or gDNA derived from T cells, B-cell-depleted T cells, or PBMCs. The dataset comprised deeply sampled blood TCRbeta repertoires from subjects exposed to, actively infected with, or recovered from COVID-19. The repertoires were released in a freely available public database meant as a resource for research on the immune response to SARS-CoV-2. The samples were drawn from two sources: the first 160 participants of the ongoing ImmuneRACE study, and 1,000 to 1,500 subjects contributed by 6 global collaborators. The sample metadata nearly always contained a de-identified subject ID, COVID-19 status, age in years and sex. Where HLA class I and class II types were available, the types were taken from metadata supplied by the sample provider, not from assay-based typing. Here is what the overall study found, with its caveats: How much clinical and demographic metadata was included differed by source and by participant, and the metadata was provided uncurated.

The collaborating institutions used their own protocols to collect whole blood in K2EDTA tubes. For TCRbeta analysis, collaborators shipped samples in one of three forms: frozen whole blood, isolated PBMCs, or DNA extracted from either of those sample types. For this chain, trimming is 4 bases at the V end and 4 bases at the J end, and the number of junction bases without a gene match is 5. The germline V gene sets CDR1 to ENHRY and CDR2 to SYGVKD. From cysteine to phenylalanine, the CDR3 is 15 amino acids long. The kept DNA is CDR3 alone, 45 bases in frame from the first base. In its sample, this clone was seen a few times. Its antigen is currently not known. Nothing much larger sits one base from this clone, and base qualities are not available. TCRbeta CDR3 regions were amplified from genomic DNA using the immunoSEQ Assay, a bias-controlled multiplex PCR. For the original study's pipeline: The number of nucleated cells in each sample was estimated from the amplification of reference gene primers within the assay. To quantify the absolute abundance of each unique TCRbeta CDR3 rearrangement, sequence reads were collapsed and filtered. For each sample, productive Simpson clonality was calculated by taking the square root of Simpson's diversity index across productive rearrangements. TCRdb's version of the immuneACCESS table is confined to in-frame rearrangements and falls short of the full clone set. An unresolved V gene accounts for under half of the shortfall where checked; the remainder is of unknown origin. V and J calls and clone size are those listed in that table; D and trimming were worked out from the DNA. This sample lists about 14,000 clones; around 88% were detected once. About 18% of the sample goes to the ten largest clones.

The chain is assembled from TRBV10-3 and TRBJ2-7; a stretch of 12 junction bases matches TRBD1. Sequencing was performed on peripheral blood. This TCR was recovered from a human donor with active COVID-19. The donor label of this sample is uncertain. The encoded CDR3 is CAISGGTGGAYEQYF. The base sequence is TGTGCCATCAGTGGGGGGACAGGGGGCGCGTACGAGCAGTACTTC.